The 7 T cell receptor beta chains below all came from one sample that was sequenced in a study of blood T cell repertoires in COVID-19. Produced via immunoSEQ multiplex PCR; TCRdb's table is partial and in-frame only. The sample records 150,000 to 200,000 clones, about nine tenths being singletons. Sequencing was carried out using peripheral blood. Every receptor here comes from a man aged 50-60 years with acute or convalescent COVID-19.

This sequence joins TRBV2 and TRBJ2-2, with D possibly TRBD1 on 6 matching bases. CDR1 is SNHLY and CDR2 is FYNNEI in the germline V gene. This CDR3 is built from 13 residues. V lost 6 bases and J lost 3, with 8 bases in between. DNA for the CDR3: TGTGCCAGCAGCCGGACAGACACCGGGGAGCTGTTTTTT. It codes for CASSRTDTGELFF.

The V call is TRBV9, the J call TRBJ2-3; 8 bases map to TRBD2. Germline CDR1 and CDR2: SGDLS and YYNGEE. The CDR3 consists of 14 residues. V shed 7 bases and J 3 bases; nucleotides not matched to a gene: 7. CDR3 sequence (DNA): TGTGCCAGCGGGGCCGCGGGGGGTACAGATACGCAGTATTTT. Translation gives CASGAAGGTDTQYF.

This sequence joins TRBV6-6 and TRBJ1-4; TRBD1 might be the D (6 bases). The CDR3 has 16 amino acids. Per the germline V gene, CDR1 is MNHNY and CDR2 is SVGAGI (reference sequence). Trimming pared 2 bases from V and 6 bases from J, leaving 16 bases between. The DNA for the CDR3 is TGTGCCAGCAGTTACGATTACGGGGCAGGGGATGAAAAACTGTTTTTT. This translates into CASSYDYGAGDEKLFF.

The CDR3 nucleotides read TGTGCCAGCAGTGACCTTGGGGGCCCACCGGGAAACACCATATATTTT. It codes for CASSDLGGPPGNTIYF. The rearrangement joins TRBV6-4 to TRBJ1-3, with D maybe TRBD1 (6 bases). From germline, CDR1 is MRHNA and CDR2 SNTAGT. V was shortened by 2 bases and J by 4 bases, with 15 bases between the two germline ends. The length of the CDR3 is 16 residues.

This chain joins TRBV2 and TRBJ1-5; D is unresolved. The CDR3 extends over 15 amino acids. CDR1 is SNHLY and CDR2 is FYNNEI in the germline V gene. V was cut by 5 bases and J by 11 bases, with 22 bases left in between. CDR3 nucleotide sequence: TGTGCCAGCAGTTCCGGGCCGCCCCGGGATAGGTCCCAGCATTTT. The encoded protein is CASSSGPPRDRSQHF.

The rearrangement joins TRBV14 to TRBJ1-1; D might be TRBD1 (6 bases). CDR3 size: 13 residues. Trimming removed 5 bases at V and 3 bases at J, with 10 bases between. Germline CDR1 SGHDN, CDR2 FVKESK. The DNA for the CDR3 is TGTGCCAGCAGCACACAGGGTTACACTGAAGCTTTCTTT. Encoded protein: CASSTQGYTEAFF.

The gene calls are TRBV27 and TRBJ2-1; TRBD2 matches at 9 bases. Germline trimming cut 0 bases from V and 8 bases from J; bases unmatched to any gene: 5. Germline V gene lookup returns CDR1 MNHEY and CDR2 SMNVEV (reference sequence). The CDR3 is made up of 15 amino acids. CDR3 sequence: CASSLSSGSFDEQFF. The CDR3 coding sequence is TGTGCCAGCAGTTTATCTAGCGGGAGTTTCGATGAGCAGTTCTTC.